A single sample is the source of the 4 T cell receptor beta chains below, sequenced in a study of monozygotic twins with inflammatory bowel disease. TCRdb re-called the 5' RACE reads and gives one entry per CDR3 protein, without DNA. The sample totals 330,000 or so distinct CDR3 sequences; its top ten clones hold around 2%. The specimen was blood. The receptors were sampled from a human donor with ulcerative colitis or Crohn's disease, or a healthy co-twin of an affected twin (not recorded which).

The chain links TRBV28 to TRBJ1-2. The CDR3 totals 14 residues. CDR1 and CDR2 from the germline V gene are MDHEN and SYDVKM. The CDR3 sequence is CASSWMGSNYGYTF.

The J gene is TRBJ1-5, the V gene TRBV18; absent DNA, TCRdb's TRBD1 call cannot be checked. The CDR3 has 16 amino acids. Germline CDR1 KGHSH, CDR2 LQKENI. This CDR3 is CASSLSRQGTGQPQHF.

The V gene is TRBV15, the J gene TRBJ2-7; as DNA is missing, the TRBD2 call by TCRdb cannot be tested. The CDR3 has 17 residues. Per germline, CDR1 LNHNV and CDR2 YYDKDF (reference sequence). This CDR3 reads CATSQPRSGTDGDEQYF.

V gene TRBV28 combines with J gene TRBJ1-1; TCRdb's assignment of TRBD1 cannot be checked, as there is no DNA. The CDR3 spans 14 residues. CDR1 is MDHEN and CDR2 is SYDVKM in the germline V gene. The CDR3 sequence is CASSPGGTVTEAFF.